The entry below describes one T cell receptor (beta chain). In its sample, this clone was seen a few times. Its cognate antigen has yet to be identified. No much larger clone is present one base from it, and per-base qualities are unavailable. From each donor, a single peripheral blood sample of around 120 mL on average was drawn into heparinised tubes. A BD FACSAria II was used to sort naive, central memory, regulatory and stem cell-like memory CD4+ T cells with a panel that included CD45RO, CCR7, CD25, CD127, CD95 and CD27. Purity was above 95% for every sorted population. PBMCs were isolated right away by Lymphoprep density gradient centrifugation and were stained directly, without culture. Samples were stained and sorted in pairs, with one healthy donor and one patient per experiment, so that batch effects were minimized. The entire isolated RNA was reverse transcribed using the High Capacity cDNA Reverse Transcription Kit, and thus expressed TCRB transcripts were sequenced. Deep immunoSEQ sequencing was performed on naive, central memory and regulatory T cell samples, with an average of roughly 4 million total reads per sample. Sorted cells were lysed in RLT buffer and RNA was extracted with DNase-treated RNeasy Micro or Mini kits, depending on cell number. Each cell subset was processed on its own to prevent cross-contamination, while patient and healthy donor samples were processed together. TCRB sequences were amplified from cDNA with the immunoSEQ multiplex PCR, producing 87-bp fragments spanning the CDR3 region. Sequencing of the amplicons was performed on the Illumina HiSeq platform. As for the original processing: Synthetic template baselines were used to correct PCR bias computationally, reads within Hamming distance 2 were collapsed, and singletons that could not be merged were discarded. Reads were aligned to IMGT to assign V, D and J genes, CDR3 length, and insertions or deletions at six rearrangement sites. Within each subset, clonotype counts were normalized to sorted cell number, and only after that were true diversity and Gini coefficients computed with the tcR R package. The overlap coefficient, calculated on TCRB nucleotide sequences, was used to quantify repertoire sharing. Imported from immuneACCESS, the table was reduced by TCRdb to in-frame sequences with V and J called. These copies leave out some clones; in studies compared against another copy, an unresolved V gene accounts for under half, and the cause of the remainder is not known. V and J calls and clone size follow that table, whereas D and trimming were derived from the DNA. In all, the sample holds nearly 350,000 clones, and 6.5% to 10% of those were seen once. The top ten constitute less than 0.5% of the sample.

This sample was included in a study of beta chain features in type 1 diabetes (dated by TCRdb to 2017 to 2018). In the study overall: Mean age, gender distribution, total cell number and subset yield did not differ between patients and healthy donors. Across all samples, about 110 million sorted cells were examined, and cell number per subset correlated strongly with RNA yield. In the study, TCRB repertoires of sorted circulating CD4+ T cell subsets from recently diagnosed type 1 diabetes patients were compared with those of matched healthy donors. Naive and central memory subsets were obtained from all 30 or so donors, but regulatory and stem cell-like memory subsets were isolated from only 8 patients and roughly 8 healthy donors. What the work shows at the level of the full study, not this receptor alone: HLA sub-analyses involved small numbers of individuals, so any influence of HLA type on TCRB rearrangement remained unresolved. The naive, central memory and regulatory TCRB repertoires appeared to resemble one another more closely among patients than among healthy donors. Because cDNA was sequenced instead of genomic DNA, activated cells with high expression could be over-represented, although the groups did not differ in activation or CD3 levels. Patients with type 1 diabetes made fewer insertions and deleted more nucleotides at VDJ recombination sites, implying thymic rearrangement abnormalities. Type 1 diabetes patients showed a moderate but significant shortening of TCRB CDR3 length in all four CD4+ subsets. Shorter templates might have been favored by PCR, but patient and control samples were amplified and corrected together, so both groups would have been affected equally by any skew.

At the junction V is shortened by 5 bases and J by 1 base; bases outside the gene matches: 6. From the cysteine up to the phenylalanine, the CDR3 has a length of 15 residues. Of all the DNA, just the CDR3 is kept, 45 bases in frame from base 1. Via the germline V gene, CDR1 is SGHTA and CDR2 FQGNSA. Recombination connected TRBV7-2 to TRBJ2-5, with TRBD2 matching 8 junction bases. This sequence was found in a woman between 18 and 29 years old in good health. The sample comprised central memory CD4+ T cells from blood. The CDR3 loop reads CASSPPGGGQETQYF. The DNA sequence is given as TGTGCCAGCAGCCCCCCGGGGGGGGGCCAAGAGACCCAGTACTTC.